The sequence of this T cell receptor (beta chain) was determined in a study of shared clonotypes between healthy human individuals. General study points: Some clonotypes were shared by all four sorted-subset donors, while others were not shared. The non-shared ones had lower generation probabilities than the shared ones. Richness estimates generally favored naive over memory subsets. Several donors held about 5% of naive CD4 clonotypes in common.

Per germline, CDR1 KGHSH and CDR2 LQKENI. CDR3 length: 16 residues. Trimming took off 3 bases at V and 5 bases at J, with 19 bases between the two ends. The DNA input per sorted-subset replicate PCR was about 0.2 ug, corresponding to around 30,000 T cell genomes. Measured with immunoSEQ multiplex PCR; TCRdb has only the in-frame clones, and not every one. The data show 500,000 to 550,000 clones, with approximately 95% seen just once and around 0.067% held by the top ten. Concerning this clone: The antigen remains unidentified.

The specimen sequenced was naive CD4+ T cells sorted from blood. This sample's subset: CD45RA+ positively selected. The TCR sequence derives from a woman younger than 45 in good health. The chain employs TRBV18 and TRBJ1-1; tentative D call: TRBD1 (5 bases). The CDR3 DNA reads TGTGCCAGCTCACCTACCTTAGACAGTCGTCGAACTGAAGCTTTCTTT. It codes for CASSPTLDSRRTEAFF.